This T cell receptor (beta chain) was documented in a study of identical twins. This clonotype was observed many times. The CDR3 has 14 residues. J was trimmed by 2 bases and V by 8 bases; bases with no gene match: 7. TCRdb redid the calling of the 5' RACE reads with MiXCR, one entry per CDR3 protein. The sample records hundreds of thousands of distinct CDR3 sequences, around 21% being singletons. These data were also reused for a study on T cells expressing NK-cell markers.

The sample comprised PBMCs. The chain employs TRBV12-3 or TRBV12-4 and TRBJ2-3; 7 bases agree with TRBD1. This TCR was sampled from a woman under 30 in good health. CDR3 amino acids: CASGPGQPTDTQYF. The DNA for the CDR3 is TGTGCCAGCGGACCGGGACAGCCCACAGATACGCAGTATTTT.